This TCR beta chain was sequenced during a study of blood T cell repertoires in COVID-19. Study-level information: There were acute and convalescent COVID-19 samples, and they came from the United States, Italy and Spain.

Original handling: Amplification of reference gene primers provided the estimated nucleated cell counts. TCRdb's table, derived via immunoSEQ multiplex PCR, lists solely in-frame clones and lacks some. V and J calls plus clone size are reproduced from that table; the DNA served to infer D and trimming. The sample lists about 290,000 clones; around 90% were seen once. The V end lost 5 bases, the J end lost 6 bases, and 16 bases lay between the germline ends. The CDR3 is 14 residues long. Germline-derived CDR1 and CDR2 are MNHNY and SVGAGI (reference sequence). V and J are TRBV6-6 and TRBJ1-1; possible D gene TRBD1, 6 bases. The sample taken for sequencing was PBMCs or T cells enriched from blood (not recorded which). The TCR was taken from a woman aged 40-49 years who had recovered from COVID-19. CDR3 in DNA: TGTGCCAGCAGTCCCCCCACAGGGATTGCTGAAGCTTTCTTT. Protein product: CASSPPTGIAEAFF.